These T cell receptor beta chains were read from a single sample in a study of shared clonotypes between healthy human individuals. Produced via immunoSEQ multiplex PCR; TCRdb's table is partial and in-frame only. The table has 1.6 million or so clones, more than 95% seen once; the top ten hold roughly 1.2%. The sequenced sample was naive CD4+ T cells sorted from blood. The receptors stem from a man aged 25-40 years in good health. Each CDR3 is given with its conserved first and last residue. A D gene is named only where the DNA matches it firmly. Size is omitted from some rows. Given values are once, few, many or a class for expanded clones.

TRBJ2-7,TRBV15,.,TRBD1,TGTGCCACCAGCAGAGTCGGACAGGGCGGCGAGCAGTACTTC,CATSRVGQGGEQYF
TRBJ2-3,TRBV18,.,.,TGTGCCAGCTCACCAATGCCTCCAGGAGGCTTTAGCACAGATACGCAGTATTTT,CASSPMPPGGFSTDTQYF
TRBJ2-2,TRBV28,.,TRBD1,TGCGAAGGGACAGGGGGCGTGAGCCCGAGGACCGGGGAGCTGTTTTTT,CEGTGGVSPRTGELFF
TRBJ2-3,TRBV30,.,TRBD1,TGTGCCAGCGATCCCACAGGGGCTAGCACAGATACGCAGTATTTT,CASDPTGASTDTQYF
TRBJ1-2,TRBV28,.,.,TGTGCCAGCGGGGCCGGAGACACCTTC,CASGAGDTF
TRBJ1-5,TRBV19,.,.,TGTGCCAGTTCTCTCGACGGGAATCAGCCCCAGCATTTT,CASSLDGNQPQHF
TRBJ2-2,TRBV5-1,.,.,TGCGCCAGCAGCTTAGACCTCACCGGGGAGCTGTTTTTT,CASSLDLTGELFF
TRBJ1-1,TRBV25-1,.,.,TGTGCCAGCACTAGGGCAGGGGCTGAAGCTTTCTTT,CASTRAGAEAFF
TRBJ1-5,TRBV10-2,.,.,TGCGCCAGCAACCCTCAAAGGGGGCAGCCCCAGCATTTT,CASNPQRGQPQHF
TRBJ1-1,TRBV7-3,.,.,TGTGCCAGCAGCTCATCGACAGGTGAAGCTTTCTTT,CASSSSTGEAFF
TRBJ1-2,TRBV6-1,.,.,TGTGCCAGCAGTGAAGCTTGGGGGGCCAGCTATGGCTACACCTTC,CASSEAWGASYGYTF
TRBJ1-5,TRBV15,once,.,TGTGCCATCAGCAGAGAACTGGGTCAGCCCCAGCATTTT,CAISRELGQPQHF
TRBJ2-2,TRBV7-6,.,TRBD2,TGTGCCAGCAGCTTAGGTAGCGGGAAGAACACCGGGGAGCTGTTTTTT,CASSLGSGKNTGELFF
TRBJ2-6,TRBV13,.,.,TGTGCCAGCAGCTTGATAGGGGTTTTTCCAGCCCCAAGCTCTGGGGCCAACGTCCTGACTTTC,CASSLIGVFPAPSSGANVLTF
TRBJ2-5,TRBV7-6,.,.,TGTGCCAGCACCCAAAGAGAGATCGGAGGGATTGAGGGGACCCAGTACTTC,CASTQREIGGIEGTQYF
TRBJ2-7,TRBV7-3,.,TRBD2,TGTGCCAGCAGCTTATTTGCGGGAGACGTCTACGAGCAGTACTTC,CASSLFAGDVYEQYF
TRBJ2-7,TRBV5-4,.,TRBD2,TGTGCCAGCAGCTCGTACCTAGCGGGATTGGCCGAGCAGTACTTC,CASSSYLAGLAEQYF
TRBJ1-5,TRBV5-6,.,.,TGTGCCAGCAGCTTGGCCCAAGGGGACAATCAGCCCCAGCATTTT,CASSLAQGDNQPQHF
TRBJ2-1,TRBV7-6,.,TRBD2,TGTGCCAGCAGCCAAAACAGCGGGAGTCGGAATGAGCAGTTCTTC,CASSQNSGSRNEQFF
TRBJ2-4,TRBV5-4,.,.,TGTGCCAGCAGCCCCACGGCCGGAACTATAGCCAAAAACATTCAGTACTTC,CASSPTAGTIAKNIQYF
TRBJ2-2,TRBV11-2,.,TRBD1,TGTGCCAGCAGCTTAGGGACAGGGCCGGGCACCGGGGAGCTGTTTTTT,CASSLGTGPGTGELFF
TRBJ2-2,TRBV21-1,.,.,TGTGCCAGCAGCCGGGACTACAACACCGGGGAGCTGTTTTTT,CASSRDYNTGELFF
TRBJ2-6,TRBV6-4,.,.,TGTGCCAGCAGTGACTCGAGTCGCGGGGTCTCTGGGGCCAACGTCCTGACTTTC,CASSDSSRGVSGANVLTF
TRBJ1-3,TRBV18,.,.,TGTGCCAGCTCACCAGCCCACGGAAGAAACACCATATATTTT,CASSPAHGRNTIYF
TRBJ2-3,TRBV7-9,.,.,TGTGCCAGCAGCTTAGCGGGAGGGGGGTCAGATACGCAGTATTTT,CASSLAGGGSDTQYF
TRBJ1-3,TRBV19,.,.,TGTGCCAGTAGTTTGATGGGCAACACCATATATTTT,CASSLMGNTIYF
TRBJ2-1,TRBV5-1,.,TRBD2,TGCGCCAGCAGCTTGGAGGGCCTAGCGGGACCCTCCTACAATGAGCAGTTCTTC,CASSLEGLAGPSYNEQFF
TRBJ2-7,TRBV7-2,.,.,TGTGCCAGCAGCGAGGAAGTAGCCTCCTACGAGCAGTACTTC,CASSEEVASYEQYF
TRBJ2-7,TRBV10-3,.,.,TGTGCCATCAAGAAGGGATTCTCAGACTACGAGCAGTACTTC,CAIKKGFSDYEQYF